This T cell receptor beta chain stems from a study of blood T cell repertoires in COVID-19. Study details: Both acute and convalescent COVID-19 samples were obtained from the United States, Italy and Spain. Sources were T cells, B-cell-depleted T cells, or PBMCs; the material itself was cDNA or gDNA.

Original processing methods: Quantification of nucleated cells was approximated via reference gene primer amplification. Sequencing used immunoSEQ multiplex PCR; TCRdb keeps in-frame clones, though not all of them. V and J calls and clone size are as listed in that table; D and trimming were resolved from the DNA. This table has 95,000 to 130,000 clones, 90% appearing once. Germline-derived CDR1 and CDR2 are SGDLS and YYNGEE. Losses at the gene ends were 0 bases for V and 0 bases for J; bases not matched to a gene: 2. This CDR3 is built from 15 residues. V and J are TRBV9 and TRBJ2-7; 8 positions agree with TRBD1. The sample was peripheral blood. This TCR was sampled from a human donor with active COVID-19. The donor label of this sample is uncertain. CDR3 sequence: CASSVGTGPSYEQYF. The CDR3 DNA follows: TGTGCCAGCAGCGTAGGGACAGGGCCCTCCTACGAGCAGTACTTC.